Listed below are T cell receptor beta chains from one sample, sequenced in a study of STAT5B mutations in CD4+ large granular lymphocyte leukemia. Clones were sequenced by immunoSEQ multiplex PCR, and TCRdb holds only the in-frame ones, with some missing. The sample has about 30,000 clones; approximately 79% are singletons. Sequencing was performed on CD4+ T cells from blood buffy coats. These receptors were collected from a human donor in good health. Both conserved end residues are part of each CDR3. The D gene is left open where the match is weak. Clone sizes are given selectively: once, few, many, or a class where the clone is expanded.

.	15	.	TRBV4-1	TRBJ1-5	TGCGCCAGCAGCCCCTGGGACAATAGCAATCAGCCCCAGCATTTT	CASSPWDNSNQPQHF
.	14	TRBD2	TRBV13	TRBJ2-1	TGTGCCAGCAGCCCAAGGACTAGGAACAATGAGCAGTTCTTC	CASSPRTRNNEQFF
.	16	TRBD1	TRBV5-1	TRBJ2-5	TGCGCCAGTACATCGGGGACAGGGGGTTACCAAGAGACCCAGTACTTC	CASTSGTGGYQETQYF
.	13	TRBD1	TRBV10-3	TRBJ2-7	TGTGCCATCAGCGACAGGGGAAACTACGAGCAGTACTTC	CAISDRGNYEQYF
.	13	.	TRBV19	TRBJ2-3	TGTGCCAGTAGTAAAGGGACCACAGATACGCAGTATTTT	CASSKGTTDTQYF
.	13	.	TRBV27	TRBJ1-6	TGTGCCAGCGCCACAACGTGGAATTCACCCCTCCACTTT	CASATTWNSPLHF
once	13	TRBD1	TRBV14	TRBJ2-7	TGTGCCAGCAGCCTTTGGACAGGGTCCGAGCAGTACTTC	CASSLWTGSEQYF
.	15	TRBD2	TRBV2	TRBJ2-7	TGTGCCAGCAGTGAAGCCGAGCGGGAGAGCTACGAGCAGTACTTC	CASSEAERESYEQYF
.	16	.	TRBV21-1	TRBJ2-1	.	CASSRTPVGLGNEQFF
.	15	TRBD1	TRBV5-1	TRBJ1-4	TGCGCCAGCAGCACACAAGGACAGGGAGGTGAAAAACTGTTTTTT	CASSTQGQGGEKLFF
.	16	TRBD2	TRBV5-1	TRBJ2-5	TGCGCCAGCAGCTTGGGACTAGCGGGGGGGCCGGAGACCCAGTACTTC	CASSLGLAGGPETQYF
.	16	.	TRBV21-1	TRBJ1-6	TGTGCCAGCAGCGAAACAGGGTTAGGGGATAATTCACCCCTCCACTTT	CASSETGLGDNSPLHF
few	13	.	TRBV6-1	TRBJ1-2	TGTGCCAGCAGTGAATCCTGGCGCTATGGCTACACCTTC	CASSESWRYGYTF
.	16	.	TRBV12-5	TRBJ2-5	TGTGCTAGTGGTTTGGTAACTCCAGGGACACAAGAGACCCAGTACTTC	CASGLVTPGTQETQYF
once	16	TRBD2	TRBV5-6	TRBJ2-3	TGTGCCAGCAGCTTACTAGCGGGAGATGTTGCAGATACGCAGTATTTT	CASSLLAGDVADTQYF
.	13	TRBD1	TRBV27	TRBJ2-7	TGTGCCAGCAGTAGACAGGGTAACCACGAGCAGTACTTC	CASSRQGNHEQYF
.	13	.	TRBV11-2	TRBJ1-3	TGTGCCAGCAAACGGGGCTCTGGAAACACCATATATTTT	CASKRGSGNTIYF
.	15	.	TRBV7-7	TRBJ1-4	TGTGCCAGCAGCGCCTCAAGGGCCCCGGGGGAAAAACTGTTTTTT	CASSASRAPGEKLFF
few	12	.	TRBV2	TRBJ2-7	TGTGCCAGCAGTGGGGGTTCCTACGAGCAGTACTTC	CASSGGSYEQYF
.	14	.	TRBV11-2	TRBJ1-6	TGTGCCAGCAGCTTTCGAGGGGATAATTCACCCCTCCACTTT	CASSFRGDNSPLHF
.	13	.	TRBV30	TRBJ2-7	TGTGCCTGGAGTGTAGGACCCTCCTACGAGCAGTACTTC	CAWSVGPSYEQYF
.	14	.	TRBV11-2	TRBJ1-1	TGTGCCAGCCGGCTGGGGGGGCGCGAGGCCGAAGCTTTCTTT	CASRLGGREAEAFF
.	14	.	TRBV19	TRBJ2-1	TGTGCCAGTAGTCCTCTGGCTAGCGACAATGAGCAGTTCTTC	CASSPLASDNEQFF
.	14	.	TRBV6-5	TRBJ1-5	TGTGCCAGCAGTTATAAGTTCAGCAATCAGCCCCAGCATTTT	CASSYKFSNQPQHF
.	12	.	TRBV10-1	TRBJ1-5	TGCGCCAGCAGTGATGGGAATCAGCCCCAGCATTTT	CASSDGNQPQHF
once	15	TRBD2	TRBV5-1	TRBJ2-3	TGCGCCAGCAGCACCTTAGCGGGACTGGAAGATACGCAGTATTTT	CASSTLAGLEDTQYF
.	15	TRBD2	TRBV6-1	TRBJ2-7	TGTGCCAGCAGTAAGACTAGCGGGGCTACCTACGAGCAGTACTTC	CASSKTSGATYEQYF
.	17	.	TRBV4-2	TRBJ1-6	TGTGCCAGCAGCCAAGATGGGGGTTTCTCCTATAATTCACCCCTCCACTTT	CASSQDGGFSYNSPLHF
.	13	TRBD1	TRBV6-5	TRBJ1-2	TGTGCCAGCAGGCCGGGACAGGGGATCGGCTACACCTTC	CASRPGQGIGYTF
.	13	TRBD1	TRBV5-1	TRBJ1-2	TGCGCCAGCAGCTTACAGGGGGCAGATGGCTACACCTTC	CASSLQGADGYTF
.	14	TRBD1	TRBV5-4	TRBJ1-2	TGTGCCAGCAGCTGGCTGGACAGGGAAGGTGGCTACACCTTC	CASSWLDREGGYTF
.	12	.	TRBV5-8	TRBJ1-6	TGTGCCAGCAGCGTTTATAATTCACCCCTCCACTTT	CASSVYNSPLHF
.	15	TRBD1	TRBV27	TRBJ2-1	TGTGCCAGCAGTTCGACGGGACAGGGGGCCAATGAGCAGTTCTTC	CASSSTGQGANEQFF
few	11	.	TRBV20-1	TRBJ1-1	TGCAGTGCTGGACAGACTTTGGGAGCTTTCTTT	CSAGQTLGAFF
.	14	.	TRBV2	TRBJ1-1	TGTGCCAGCAGTGAAGAGGGGGTGGGGACTGAAGCTTTCTTT	CASSEEGVGTEAFF
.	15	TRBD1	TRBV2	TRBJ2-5	TGTGCCAGCAGTGCCCCCGGGACAGCACAAGAGACCCAGTACTTC	CASSAPGTAQETQYF
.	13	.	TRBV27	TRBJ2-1	TGTGCCAGCAGTCGCGGGCCCTACAATGAGCAGTTCTTC	CASSRGPYNEQFF
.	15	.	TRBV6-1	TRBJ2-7	TGTGCCAGCAGTGAATTCAGGCCCCAACCTTACGAGCAGTACTTC	CASSEFRPQPYEQYF
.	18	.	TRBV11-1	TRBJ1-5	TGTGCCAGCAGCCGAAGGATGCACCTTGAGGTTAGCAATCAGCCCCAGCATTTT	CASSRRMHLEVSNQPQHF